The 14 T cell receptor beta chains below come from one sample, sequenced in a study of blood T cell repertoires in COVID-19 (dated by TCRdb to about 2020). Library generation was performed with the immunoSEQ multiplex PCR assay. This immuneACCESS table, as held by TCRdb, lists in-frame sequences with V and J called but not all clones. Of the missing ones, under half trace to an unresolved V gene in checked studies; the others have no known cause. The sample includes almost 400,000 clones, with around 92% observed a single time. Together, the top ten hold less than 2% of the sample. What was sequenced was PBMCs or T cells enriched from blood (not recorded which). These receptors were collected from a woman in her twenties or thirties who had recovered from COVID-19.

The rearrangement uses TRBV24-1 and TRBJ2-2; 7 bases line up with TRBD2. Germline CDR1 KGHDR, CDR2 SFDVKD. The V and J ends lost 3 bases and 4 bases, in that order; junction bases with no gene match: 7. This CDR3 spans 16 amino acids. CDR3 bases: TGTGCCACCAGTGATATGTTTGCGGGAGTCACCGGGGAGCTGTTTTTT. Its translation: CATSDMFAGVTGELFF.

The chain combines TRBV9 with TRBJ1-2; maybe TRBD1 (5 bases). The CDR3 sequence is 16 residues long. Germline V gene sequence: CDR1 SGDLS, CDR2 YYNGEE. Trimming took 0 bases from V and 0 from J, leaving 12 bases between them. As DNA, the CDR3 is TGTGCCAGCAGCGTAGGCCCGACGGGGGCTAACTATGGCTACACCTTC. Its protein product is CASSVGPTGANYGYTF.

This rearrangement joins TRBV2 to TRBJ1-1; tentative D call: TRBD1 (5 bases). CDR3 length: 13 amino acids. V shed 6 bases and J shed 3 bases, with 11 bases lying between them. The germline V gene has CDR1 SNHLY and CDR2 FYNNEI. CDR3 nucleotides: TGTGCCAGCAGAAGCGACAGAGACACTGAAGCTTTCTTT. It translates to CASRSDRDTEAFF.

The rearrangement uses TRBV27 and TRBJ2-3; 14 bases are a match to TRBD2. The germline V gene has CDR1 MNHEY and CDR2 SMNVEV (reference sequence). The CDR3 totals 17 residues. The junction had 4 bases not matched to a gene; V was cut back by 2 bases and J by 3 bases. CDR3: CASSLKGTSGRTDTQYF. The CDR3 region has the DNA TGTGCCAGCAGTTTAAAAGGGACTAGCGGGAGAACAGATACGCAGTATTTT.

This rearrangement joins TRBV30 to TRBJ2-4; no reliable D call. The CDR3 loop spans 15 amino acids. Germline assignment: CDR1 GTSNPN and CDR2 SVGIG (reference sequence). V lost 0 bases to trimming and J lost 0 bases, with 9 bases between them. The CDR3 DNA follows: TGTGCCTGGAGTGTTCATTCCCAAGCCAAAAACATTCAGTACTTC. Protein: CAWSVHSQAKNIQYF. The whole variable domain, filled in from reference TRBV30 and TRBJ2-4, reads SQTIHQWPATLVQPVGSPLSLECTVEGTSNPNLYWYRQAAGRGLQLLFYSVGIGQISSEVPQNLSASRPQDRQFILSSKKLLLSDSGFYLCAWSVHSQAKNIQYFGAGTRLSVL.

This chain connects TRBV3-1 (or the pseudogene TRBV3-2) to TRBJ1-4; 7 bases are a match to TRBD1. Trimming cost V 5 bases and J 6 bases; bases outside gene matches: 9. Germline assignment: CDR1 LGHDT and CDR2 YNNKEL (reference sequence). CDR3 length: 15 amino acids. CDR3 bases: TGTGCCAGCAGCTCCCCCGGGACAGTGCATGAAAAACTGTTTTTT. Residues: CASSSPGTVHEKLFF.

The V gene is TRBV27, the J gene TRBJ2-2, with a tentative D call TRBD2 (5 bases). The CDR3 covers 13 residues. V lost 3 bases and J 6 bases, leaving 8 bases between the germline ends. Germline assignment: CDR1 MNHEY and CDR2 SMNVEV (reference sequence). The CDR3 is CASSFGGAGELFF. The CDR3 DNA reads as TGTGCCAGCAGTTTCGGAGGTGCCGGGGAGCTGTTTTTT.

The rearrangement joins TRBV19 to TRBJ2-7; no definite D call. This CDR3 is 13 amino acids long. Trimming took 6 bases from V and 5 from J, leaving 14 bases between them. Germline CDR1 and CDR2: LNHDA and SQIVND (reference sequence). In DNA, the CDR3 is TGTGCCAGTAGCCCCACGGGTAACGACGAGCAGTACTTC. This encodes CASSPTGNDEQYF.

The gene calls are TRBV6-1 and TRBJ2-5; 8 bases agree with TRBD1. There are 16 residues in the CDR3. The germline V gene encodes CDR1 MNHNS and CDR2 SASEGT. The ends lost 3 bases at V and 5 bases at J; junction bases unmatched: 11. The CDR3 DNA sequence: TGTGCCAGCAGTGATAACAGGGGGGTGGTTAGGGAGACCCAGTACTTC. This encodes CASSDNRGVVRETQYF.

The chain has TRBV5-1 and TRBJ2-7; D may be TRBD1 (6 bases). The CDR3 consists of 14 residues. Trimming pared 2 bases from V and 3 bases from J, leaving 12 bases between. Germline-derived CDR1 and CDR2 are SGHRS and YFSETQ. The CDR3 loop is CASSFRDMLYEQYF. CDR3 coding DNA: TGCGCCAGCAGCTTCCGGGACATGCTCTACGAGCAGTACTTC.

This chain uses TRBV24-1 with TRBJ2-1; 9 bases are a match to TRBD1. V dropped 0 bases and J dropped 6; count of bases not matched to a gene: 5. The germline gives CDR1 KGHDR, CDR2 SFDVKD. This CDR3 spans 16 amino acids. The CDR3 region is CATSDLSDRGTNEQFF. DNA for the CDR3: TGTGCCACCAGTGATTTGTCAGACAGGGGGACCAATGAGCAGTTCTTC.

The V and J genes are TRBV11-1 and TRBJ1-1; D remains ambiguous. Trimming took 8 bases from V and 0 from J, leaving 19 bases between them. The CDR3 is 16 amino acids. Germline V lookup: CDR1 SGHAT, CDR2 FQDESV (reference sequence). CDR3 sequence reads: CASRGQDFFMNTEAFF. The DNA of the CDR3 is TGTGCCAGCCGCGGGCAGGACTTCTTCATGAACACTGAAGCTTTCTTT.

The chain carries TRBV12-3 or TRBV12-4 and TRBJ1-5; no firm D call. Trimming pared 1 base from V and 14 bases from J, leaving 12 bases between. This CDR3 spans 12 amino acids. CDR3 sequence reads: CASSLGRLAEHF. Written as DNA, the CDR3 is TGTGCCAGCAGTTTAGGTAGATTGGCGGAGCATTTT.

This rearrangement joins TRBV13 to TRBJ2-7; no reliable D call. CDR3 length equals 11 residues. V was pared by 5 bases and J by 2 bases, with 4 bases between. Germline V gene lookup returns CDR1 PRHDT and CDR2 FYEKMQ (reference sequence). The CDR3, as DNA: TGTGCCAGCAGCCCTGCCTACGAGCAGTACTTC. Translated: CASSPAYEQYF.